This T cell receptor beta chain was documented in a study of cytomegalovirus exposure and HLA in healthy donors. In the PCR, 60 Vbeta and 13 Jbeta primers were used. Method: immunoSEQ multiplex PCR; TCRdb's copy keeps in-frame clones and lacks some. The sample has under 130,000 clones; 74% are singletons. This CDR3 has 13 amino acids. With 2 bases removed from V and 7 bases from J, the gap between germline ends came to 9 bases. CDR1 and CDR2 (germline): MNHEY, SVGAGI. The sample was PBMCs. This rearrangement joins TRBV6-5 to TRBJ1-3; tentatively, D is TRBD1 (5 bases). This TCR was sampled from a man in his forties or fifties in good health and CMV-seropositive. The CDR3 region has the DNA TGTGCCAGCAGTTACCCAGGGTCCAACACCATATATTTT. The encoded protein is CASSYPGSNTIYF.